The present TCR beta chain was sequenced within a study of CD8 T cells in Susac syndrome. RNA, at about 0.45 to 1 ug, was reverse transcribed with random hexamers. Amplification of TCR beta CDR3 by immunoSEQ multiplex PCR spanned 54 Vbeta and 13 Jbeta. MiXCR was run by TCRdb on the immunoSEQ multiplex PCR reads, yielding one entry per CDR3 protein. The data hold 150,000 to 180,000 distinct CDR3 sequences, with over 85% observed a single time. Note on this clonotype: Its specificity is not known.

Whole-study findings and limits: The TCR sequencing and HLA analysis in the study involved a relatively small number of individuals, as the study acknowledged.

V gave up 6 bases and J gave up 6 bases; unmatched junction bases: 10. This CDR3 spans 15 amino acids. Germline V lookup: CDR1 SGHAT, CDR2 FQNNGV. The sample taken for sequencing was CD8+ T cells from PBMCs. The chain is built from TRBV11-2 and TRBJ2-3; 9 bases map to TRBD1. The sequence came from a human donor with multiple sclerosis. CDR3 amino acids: CASSPGQGRWDTQYF. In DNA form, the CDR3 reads TGTGCCAGCAGTCCCGGACAGGGGAGATGGGATACGCAGTATTTT.